Each of the 18 T cell receptor beta chains below was sequenced from the same sample in a study of T cell responses to AZD1222 COVID-19 vaccine. Produced via immunoSEQ multiplex PCR; TCRdb's table is partial and in-frame only. The sample lists 85,000 to 90,000 clones; 88% were seen once. The material sequenced was peripheral blood, taken on day 0 of MenACWY control vaccination. The receptors stem from an adult in good health.

The chain has TRBV7-9 and TRBJ1-1; maybe TRBD1 (6 bases). The germline V and J ends were trimmed by 1 base and 4 bases, with 10 bases remaining between them. This CDR3 comprises 14 residues. CDR1 is SEHNR and CDR2 is FQNEAQ in the germline V gene (reference sequence). The CDR3 DNA is TGTGCCAGCAGCTTAGTTCTAGGGGGCACTGAAGCTTTCTTT. Its translation is CASSLVLGGTEAFF. The variable domain in full, completed from reference TRBV7-9 and TRBJ1-1, reads DTGVSQNPRHKITKRGQNVTFRCDPISEHNRLYWYRQTLGQGPEFLTYFQNEAQLEKSRLLSDRFSAERPKGSFSTLEIQRTEQGDSAMYLCASSLVLGGTEAFFGQGTRLTVV.

This clone was detected only a few times. V is TRBV25-1 and J is TRBJ1-1; 9 bases match TRBD1. This CDR3 has 13 residues. V was clipped by 6 bases and J by 8 bases; unmatched bases: 7. Germline V gene sequence: CDR1 MGHDK, CDR2 SYGVNS. This CDR3 is CASSRRDREEAFF. Written as DNA, the CDR3 is TGTGCCAGCAGCCGGAGGGACAGGGAAGAAGCTTTCTTT.

The chain recombines TRBV19 with TRBJ1-6; D gene ambiguous. This CDR3 has 12 amino acids. Germline loops: CDR1 LNHDA, CDR2 SQIVND (reference sequence). V gave up 3 bases and J gave up 7 bases, with 4 bases separating them. CDR3 nucleotide sequence: TGTGCCAGTAGTATCCCCAATTCACCCCTCCACTTT. As protein: CASSIPNSPLHF.

The CDR3 bases are TGCGCCAGCAGCCAAGAGAGGGGATCGCAGTATTTT. Residues: CASSQERGSQYF. V is TRBV4-1 and J is TRBJ2-3, with D perhaps assigned TRBD1 or TRBD2 (5 bases each). Germline assignment: CDR1 MGHRA and CDR2 YSYEKL. The CDR3 is 12 amino acids. Trimming took 0 bases from V and 10 from J, leaving 8 bases between them.

This rearrangement joins TRBV19 to TRBJ2-6; the D is unclear. This CDR3 has 16 amino acids. V was pared by 0 bases and J by 2 bases, with 8 bases between. The germline gives CDR1 LNHDA, CDR2 SQIVND (reference sequence). CDR3 in DNA: TGTGCCAGTAGTATAGAGGGCCCACCTGGGGCCAACGTCCTGACTTTC. It encodes CASSIEGPPGANVLTF.

The genes are TRBV4-1 and TRBJ1-5; TRBD1 might be the D (6 bases). Germline assignment: CDR1 MGHRA and CDR2 YSYEKL. The CDR3 spans 18 residues. The V and J ends lost 0 bases and 2 bases respectively, with 17 bases between them. The CDR3 DNA reads TGCGCCAGCAGCCAAGATCCGGCAGGGGAGATGGGCAATCAGCCCCAGCATTTT. It is translated as CASSQDPAGEMGNQPQHF.

CDR3 coding DNA: TGCGCCAGCAGCCTGGGACAGAGCTATGGCTACACCTTC. Encoded protein: CASSLGQSYGYTF. V and J are TRBV5-1 and TRBJ1-2, with 7 bases fitting TRBD1. Germline loops: CDR1 SGHRS, CDR2 YFSETQ. The CDR3 spans 13 residues. J lost 4 bases, V lost 4 bases, and 4 bases had no gene match.

The gene calls are TRBV11-2 and TRBJ1-1; D might be TRBD1 (6 bases). The CDR3 runs 13 residues. The germline CDR1 and CDR2 sequences are SGHAT and FQNNGV. The V end lost 5 bases, the J end lost 8 bases, and 15 bases lay between the germline ends. This CDR3 reads CASSQGSPLEAFF. The DNA for the CDR3 is TGTGCCAGCAGCCAGGGGTCCCCACTGGAAGCTTTCTTT.

This chain connects TRBV15 to TRBJ1-2; D is uncertain. Germline V gene lookup returns CDR1 LNHNV and CDR2 YYDKDF (reference sequence). The CDR3 is made up of 14 amino acids. Trimming removed 0 bases from V and 2 bases from J, with 7 bases in between. The chain's CDR3 is CATSREYGNYGYTF. The CDR3 DNA reads as TGTGCCACCAGCAGAGAGTACGGGAACTATGGCTACACCTTC.

The chain carries TRBV3-1 (or the pseudogene TRBV3-2) and TRBJ1-6; D possibly corresponds to TRBD1 (5 bases). Between the trimmed V and J ends, which lost 5 bases and 7 bases, there was a span of 15 bases. The germline V gene has CDR1 LGHDT and CDR2 YNNKEL (reference sequence). This CDR3 region has 15 residues. The CDR3 sequence is CASSKNQGMNSPLHF. The DNA of the CDR3 is TGTGCCAGCAGCAAAAACCAGGGCATGAATTCACCCCTCCACTTT.

The rearrangement links TRBV30 to TRBJ1-2; D possibly corresponds to TRBD1 (5 bases). The CDR3 sequence is 13 residues long. Germline values: CDR1 GTSNPN, CDR2 SVGIG (reference sequence). Trimming pared 4 bases from V and 8 bases from J, leaving 17 bases between. The CDR3 sequence is CAWTLGTPLGYTF. The CDR3 DNA sequence: TGTGCCTGGACCTTAGGGACCCCTCTCGGCTACACCTTC.

The chain carries TRBV6-5 and TRBJ2-7, with D perhaps being TRBD1 or TRBD2 (5 bases each). V lost 8 bases and J lost 1, with 15 bases in between. CDR3 length equals 14 residues. Germline V gene data show CDR1 as MNHEY and CDR2 as SVGAGI. CDR3 residues: CASEPPRGSYEQYF. The CDR3 coding sequence is TGTGCCAGCGAGCCTCCGAGGGGATCCTACGAGCAGTACTTC.

The chain links TRBV18 to TRBJ1-1, with D unresolved. This CDR3 is 12 amino acids long. Germline V CDR1 and CDR2: KGHSH, LQKENI. Trimming removed 3 bases at V and 3 bases at J, with 5 bases between. This chain's CDR3 is CASSPEHTEAFF. CDR3 bases: TGTGCCAGCTCACCGGAGCACACTGAAGCTTTCTTT.

This clone was seen a few times. The V gene is TRBV7-2, the J gene TRBJ2-7; D is perhaps TRBD1 (5 bases). The CDR3 runs 13 residues. Trimming left V 1 base short and J 4 bases short, with 8 bases between. Per germline, CDR1 SGHTA and CDR2 FQGNSA. Here the CDR3 reads CASSLGPGYEQYF. DNA of the CDR3: TGTGCCAGCAGCTTAGGACCAGGGTACGAGCAGTACTTC. The variable domain in full, with the rest retrieved from reference TRBV7-2 and TRBJ2-7, is GAGVSQSPSNKVTEKGKDVELRCDPISGHTALYWYRQSLGQGLEFLIYFQGNSAPDKSGLPSDRFSAERTGGSVSTLTIQRTQQEDSAVYLCASSLGPGYEQYFGPGTRLTVT.

This chain joins TRBV5-6 and TRBJ1-2; tentative D call: TRBD1 (6 bases). V dropped 0 bases and J dropped 0 bases, with 6 bases sitting between them. The CDR3 loop spans 14 amino acids. The germline V gene has CDR1 SGHDT and CDR2 YYEEEE. Here the CDR3 DNA reads TGTGCCAGCAGCTTGGGGACAGCTAACTATGGCTACACCTTC. This codes for CASSLGTANYGYTF.

As to this clone: Other nucleotide sequences in the sample specify the same CDR3. The chain recombines TRBV4-1 with TRBJ1-1, with D possibly TRBD1 on 5 matching bases. Germline V lookup: CDR1 MGHRA, CDR2 YSYEKL. The V and J ends lost 4 bases and 2 bases respectively, with 8 bases between them. The CDR3 runs to 13 residues. CDR3 in DNA: TGCGCCAGCAGCCGGGACGGAAACACTGAAGCTTTCTTT. The encoded protein is CASSRDGNTEAFF.

This CDR3 is CAPKTRGSEAFF. The CDR3 coding sequence is TGTGCCCCTAAGACCCGTGGGAGTGAAGCTTTCTTT. This chain connects TRBV11-2 to TRBJ1-1, with D unclear. Germline CDR1 is SGHAT and CDR2 is FQNNGV. V was clipped by 11 bases and J by 7 bases, with 17 bases between them. This CDR3 has 12 amino acids.

The chain carries TRBV30 and TRBJ1-2; TRBD1 might be the D (6 bases). Trimming pared 5 bases from V and 4 bases from J, leaving 11 bases between. The germline CDR1 and CDR2 sequences are GTSNPN and SVGIG (reference sequence). The CDR3 contains 12 residues. CDR3 coding DNA: TGTGCCTGGTCGACAGGCAGCTATGGCTACACCTTC. This codes for CAWSTGSYGYTF.